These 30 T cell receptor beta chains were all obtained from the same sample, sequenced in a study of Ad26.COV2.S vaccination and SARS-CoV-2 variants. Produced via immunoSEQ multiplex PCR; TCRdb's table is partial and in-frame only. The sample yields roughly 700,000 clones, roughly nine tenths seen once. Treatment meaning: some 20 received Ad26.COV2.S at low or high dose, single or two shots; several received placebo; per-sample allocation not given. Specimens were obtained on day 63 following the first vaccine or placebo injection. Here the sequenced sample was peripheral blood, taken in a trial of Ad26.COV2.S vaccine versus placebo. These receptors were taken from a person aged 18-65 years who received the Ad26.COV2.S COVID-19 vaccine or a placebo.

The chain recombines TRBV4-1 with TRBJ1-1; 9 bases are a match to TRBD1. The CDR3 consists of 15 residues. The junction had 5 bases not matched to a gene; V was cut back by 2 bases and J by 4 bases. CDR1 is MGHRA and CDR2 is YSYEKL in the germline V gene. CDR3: CASSQLLQGATEAFF. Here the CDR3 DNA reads TGCGCCAGCAGCCAACTCCTACAGGGGGCCACTGAAGCTTTCTTT.

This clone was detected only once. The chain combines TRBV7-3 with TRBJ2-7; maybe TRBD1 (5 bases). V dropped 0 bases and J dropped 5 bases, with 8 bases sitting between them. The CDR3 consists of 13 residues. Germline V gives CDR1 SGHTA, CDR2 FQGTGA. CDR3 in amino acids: CASSLTGRHEQYF. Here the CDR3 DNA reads TGTGCCAGCAGCTTAACGGGGCGGCACGAGCAGTACTTC.

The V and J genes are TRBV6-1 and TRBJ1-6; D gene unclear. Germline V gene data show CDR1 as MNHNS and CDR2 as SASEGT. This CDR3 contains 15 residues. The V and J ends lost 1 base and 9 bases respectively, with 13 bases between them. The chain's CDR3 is CASSEDGSLGSPLHF. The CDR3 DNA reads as TGTGCCAGCAGTGAAGATGGCAGTTTGGGTTCACCCCTCCACTTT.

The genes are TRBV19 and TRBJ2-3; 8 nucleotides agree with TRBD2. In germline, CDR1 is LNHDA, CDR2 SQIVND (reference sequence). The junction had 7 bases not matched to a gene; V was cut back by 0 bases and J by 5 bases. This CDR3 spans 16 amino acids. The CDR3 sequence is CASSIDVSGRGDTQYF. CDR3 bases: TGTGCCAGTAGTATAGATGTCAGCGGGAGAGGAGATACGCAGTATTTT.

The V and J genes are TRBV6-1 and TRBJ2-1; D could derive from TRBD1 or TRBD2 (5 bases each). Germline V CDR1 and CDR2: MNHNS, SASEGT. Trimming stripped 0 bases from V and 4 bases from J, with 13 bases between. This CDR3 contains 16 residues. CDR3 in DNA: TGTGCCAGCAGTGAAGCGCCACCGGGACCGTACAATGAGCAGTTCTTC. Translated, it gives CASSEAPPGPYNEQFF.

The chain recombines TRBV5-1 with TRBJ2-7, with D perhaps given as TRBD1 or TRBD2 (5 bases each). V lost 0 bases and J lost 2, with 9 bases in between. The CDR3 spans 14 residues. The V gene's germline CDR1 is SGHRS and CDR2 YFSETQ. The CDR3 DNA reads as TGCGCCAGCAGCTTGGTTGGGGGAACCTACGAGCAGTACTTC. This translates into CASSLVGGTYEQYF. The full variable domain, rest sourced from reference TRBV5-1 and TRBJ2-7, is KAGVTQTPRYLIKTRGQQVTLSCSPISGHRSVSWYQQTPGQGLQFLFEYFSETQRNKGNFPGRFSGRQFSNSRSEMNVSTLELGDSALYLCASSLVGGTYEQYFGPGTRLTVT.

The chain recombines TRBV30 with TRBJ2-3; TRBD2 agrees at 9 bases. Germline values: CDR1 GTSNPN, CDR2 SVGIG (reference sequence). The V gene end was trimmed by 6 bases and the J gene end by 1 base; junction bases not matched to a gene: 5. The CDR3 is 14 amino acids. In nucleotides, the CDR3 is TGTGCCTGTTCTTTAGCGGGGGGCACAGATACGCAGTATTTT. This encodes CACSLAGGTDTQYF.

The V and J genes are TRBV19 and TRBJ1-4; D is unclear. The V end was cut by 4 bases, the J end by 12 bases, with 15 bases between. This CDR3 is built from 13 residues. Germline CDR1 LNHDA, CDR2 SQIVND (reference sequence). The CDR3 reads CASSTVLAVELFF. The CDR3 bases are TGTGCCAGTAGTACGGTCTTGGCAGTTGAACTGTTTTTT.

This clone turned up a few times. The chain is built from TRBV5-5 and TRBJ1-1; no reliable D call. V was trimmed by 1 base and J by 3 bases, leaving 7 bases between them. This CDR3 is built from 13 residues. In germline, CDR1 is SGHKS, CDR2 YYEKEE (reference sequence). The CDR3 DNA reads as TGTGCCAGCAGCTTGAGGATATACACTGAAGCTTTCTTT. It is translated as CASSLRIYTEAFF.

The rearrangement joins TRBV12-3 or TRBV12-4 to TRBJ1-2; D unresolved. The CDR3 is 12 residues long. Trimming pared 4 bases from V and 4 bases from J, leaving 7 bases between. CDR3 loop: CASSSSRYGYTF. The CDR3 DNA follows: TGTGCCAGCAGTTCAAGCCGCTATGGCTACACCTTC.

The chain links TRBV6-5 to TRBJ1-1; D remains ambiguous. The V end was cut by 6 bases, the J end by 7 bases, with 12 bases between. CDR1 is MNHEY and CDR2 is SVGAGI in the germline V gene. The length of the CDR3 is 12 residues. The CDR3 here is CASSRGPHEAFF. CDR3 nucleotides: TGTGCCAGCAGCCGAGGACCCCATGAAGCTTTCTTT.

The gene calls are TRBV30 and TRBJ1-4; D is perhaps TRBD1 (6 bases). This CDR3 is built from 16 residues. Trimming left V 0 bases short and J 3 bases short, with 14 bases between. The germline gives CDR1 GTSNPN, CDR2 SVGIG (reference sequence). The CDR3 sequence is CAWSVRGRRANEKLFF. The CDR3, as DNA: TGTGCCTGGAGTGTACGGGGGCGGCGGGCTAATGAAAAACTGTTTTTT.

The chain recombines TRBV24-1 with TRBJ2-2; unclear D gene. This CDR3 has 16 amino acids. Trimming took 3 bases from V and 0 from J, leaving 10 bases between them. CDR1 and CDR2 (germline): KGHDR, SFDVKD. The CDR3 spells CATSDADGANTGELFF. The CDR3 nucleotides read TGTGCCACCAGTGATGCGGACGGAGCGAACACCGGGGAGCTGTTTTTT.

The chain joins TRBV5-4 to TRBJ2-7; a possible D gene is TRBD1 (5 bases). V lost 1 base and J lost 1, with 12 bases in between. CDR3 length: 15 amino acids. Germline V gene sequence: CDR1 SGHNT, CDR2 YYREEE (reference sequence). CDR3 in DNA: TGTGCCAGCAGCTTGCTTGTGGGGCCGTCCTACGAGCAGTACTTC. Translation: CASSLLVGPSYEQYF.

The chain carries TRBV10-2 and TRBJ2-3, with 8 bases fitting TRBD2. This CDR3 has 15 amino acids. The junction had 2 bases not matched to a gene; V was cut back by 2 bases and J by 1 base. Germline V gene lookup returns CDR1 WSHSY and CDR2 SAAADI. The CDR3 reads CASSEPGLGTDTQYF. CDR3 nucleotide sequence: TGCGCCAGCAGTGAGCCGGGACTAGGCACAGATACGCAGTATTTT.

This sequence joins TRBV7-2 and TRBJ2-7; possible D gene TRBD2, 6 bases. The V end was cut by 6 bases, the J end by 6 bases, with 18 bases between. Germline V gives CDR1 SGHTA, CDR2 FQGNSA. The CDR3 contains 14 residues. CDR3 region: CASSSARLEGEQYF. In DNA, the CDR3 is TGTGCCAGCAGTTCCGCCCGACTAGAGGGCGAGCAGTACTTC.

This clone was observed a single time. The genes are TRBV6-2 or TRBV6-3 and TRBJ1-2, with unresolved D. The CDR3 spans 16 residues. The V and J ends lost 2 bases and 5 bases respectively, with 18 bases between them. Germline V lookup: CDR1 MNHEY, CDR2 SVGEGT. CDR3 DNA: TGTGCCAGCAGTTACCCCCCCGCGTACCGGATTTATGGCTACACCTTC. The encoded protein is CASSYPPAYRIYGYTF.

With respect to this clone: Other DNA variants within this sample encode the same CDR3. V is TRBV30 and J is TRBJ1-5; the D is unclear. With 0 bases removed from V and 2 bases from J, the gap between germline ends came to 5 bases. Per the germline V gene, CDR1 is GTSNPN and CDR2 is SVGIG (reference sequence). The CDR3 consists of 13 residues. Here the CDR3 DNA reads TGTGCCTGGAGTGTAGAGGGCAATCAGCCCCAGCATTTT. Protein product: CAWSVEGNQPQHF.

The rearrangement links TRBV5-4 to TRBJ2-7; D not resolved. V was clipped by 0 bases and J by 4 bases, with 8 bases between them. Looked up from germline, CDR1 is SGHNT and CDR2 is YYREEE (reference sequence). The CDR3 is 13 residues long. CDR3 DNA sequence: TGTGCCAGCAGCTTGGCGCCCCAGTACGAGCAGTACTTC. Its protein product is CASSLAPQYEQYF.

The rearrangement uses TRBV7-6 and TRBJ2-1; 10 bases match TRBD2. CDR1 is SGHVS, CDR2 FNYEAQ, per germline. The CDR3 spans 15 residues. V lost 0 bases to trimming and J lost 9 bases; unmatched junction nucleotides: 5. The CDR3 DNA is TGTGCCAGCAGCTTAGCGGAGCGGGAGGGGAGTGAGCAGTTCTTC. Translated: CASSLAEREGSEQFF.

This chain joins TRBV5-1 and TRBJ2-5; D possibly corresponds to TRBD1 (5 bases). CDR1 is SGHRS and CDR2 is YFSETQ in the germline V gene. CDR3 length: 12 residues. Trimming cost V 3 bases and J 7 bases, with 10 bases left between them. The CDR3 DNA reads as TGCGCCAGCAGCTCCTCGGACATGACCCAGTACTTC. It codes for CASSSSDMTQYF.

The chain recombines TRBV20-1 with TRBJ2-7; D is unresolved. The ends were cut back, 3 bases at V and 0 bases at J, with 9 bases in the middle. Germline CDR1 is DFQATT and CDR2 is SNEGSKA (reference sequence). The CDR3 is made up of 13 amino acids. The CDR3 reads CSASPAVSYEQYF. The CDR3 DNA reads TGCAGTGCTAGTCCAGCCGTCTCCTACGAGCAGTACTTC.

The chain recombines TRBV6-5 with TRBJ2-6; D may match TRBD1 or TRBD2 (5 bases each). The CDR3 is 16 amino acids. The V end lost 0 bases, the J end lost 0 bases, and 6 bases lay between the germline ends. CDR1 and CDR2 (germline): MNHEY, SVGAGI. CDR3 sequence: CASSYSGVSGANVLTF. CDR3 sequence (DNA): TGTGCCAGCAGTTACTCGGGGGTCTCTGGGGCCAACGTCCTGACTTTC.

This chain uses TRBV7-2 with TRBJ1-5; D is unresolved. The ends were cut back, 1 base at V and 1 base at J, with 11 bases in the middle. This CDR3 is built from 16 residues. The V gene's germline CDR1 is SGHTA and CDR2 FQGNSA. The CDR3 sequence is CASSLVVGKSNQPQHF. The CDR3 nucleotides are TGTGCCAGCAGCTTAGTAGTAGGAAAGAGCAATCAGCCCCAGCATTTT.

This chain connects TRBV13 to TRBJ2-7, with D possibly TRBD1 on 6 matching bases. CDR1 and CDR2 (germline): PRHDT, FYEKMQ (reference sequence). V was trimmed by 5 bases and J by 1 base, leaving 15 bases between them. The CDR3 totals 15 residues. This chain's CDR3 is CASSREPDSSYEQYF. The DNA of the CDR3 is TGTGCCAGCAGCCGCGAACCGGACAGTTCCTACGAGCAGTACTTC.

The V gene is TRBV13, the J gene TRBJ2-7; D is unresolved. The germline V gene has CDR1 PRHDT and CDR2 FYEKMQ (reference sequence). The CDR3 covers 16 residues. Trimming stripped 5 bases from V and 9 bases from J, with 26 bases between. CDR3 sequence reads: CASSKRTSFSGWVQYF. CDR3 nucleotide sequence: TGTGCCAGCAGCAAAAGGACCTCGTTTTCGGGCTGGGTGCAGTACTTC.

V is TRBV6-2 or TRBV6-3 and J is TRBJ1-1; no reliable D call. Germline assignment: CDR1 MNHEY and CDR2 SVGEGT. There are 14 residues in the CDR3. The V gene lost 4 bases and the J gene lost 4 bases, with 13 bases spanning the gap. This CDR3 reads CASSSELVSTEAFF. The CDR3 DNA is TGTGCCAGCAGTTCTGAGCTGGTGAGCACTGAAGCTTTCTTT.

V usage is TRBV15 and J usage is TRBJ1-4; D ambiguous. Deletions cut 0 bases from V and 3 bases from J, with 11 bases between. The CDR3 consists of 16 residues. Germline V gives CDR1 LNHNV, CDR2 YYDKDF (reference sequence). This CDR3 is CATSRDLPGANEKLFF. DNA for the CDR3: TGTGCCACCAGCAGAGATCTGCCGGGAGCTAATGAAAAACTGTTTTTT.

The CDR3 region is CASSTPTGWAFF. The CDR3 DNA follows: TGTGCCAGCAGTACCCCGACAGGGTGGGCTTTCTTT. This chain links TRBV27 with TRBJ1-1, with 7 bases matching TRBD1. V dropped 5 bases and J dropped 11; count of bases not matched to a gene: 8. Germline CDR1 reads MNHEY; CDR2 reads SMNVEV (reference sequence). This CDR3 is 12 amino acids long.

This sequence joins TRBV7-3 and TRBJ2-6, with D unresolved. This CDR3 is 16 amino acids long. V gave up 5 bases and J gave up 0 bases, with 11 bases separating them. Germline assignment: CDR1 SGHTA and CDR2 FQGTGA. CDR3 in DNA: TGTGCCAGCAGCCCTACTTCGACCTCTGGGGCCAACGTCCTGACTTTC. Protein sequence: CASSPTSTSGANVLTF.